This is a list of T cell receptor beta chains from one sample in a study of T cell responses to AZD1222 COVID-19 vaccine. Sequencing used immunoSEQ multiplex PCR; TCRdb keeps in-frame clones, though not all of them. Among about 110,000 clones listed, 85% to 95% were seen once. Sequencing used peripheral blood, obtained on day 0 of AZD1222 vaccination. These TCRs come from an adult in good health. Each CDR3 is given with its conserved first and last residue. A D gene is named only where the DNA matches it firmly. Clone size is stated in some rows and not others, as once, few, many or a class when expanded.

size	J	D	V	DNA	CDR3
-	TRBJ1-1	-	TRBV28	TGTGCCAGCTCCACCCCCGGGGGCGCGGGGAACACTGAAGCTTTCTTT	CASSTPGGAGNTEAFF
-	TRBJ2-2	-	TRBV27	TGTGCCAGCAGTTTATTACCGTCCGGGGAGCTGTTTTTT	CASSLLPSGELFF
-	TRBJ1-2	TRBD1	TRBV24-1	TGTGCCACCAGTGATGGCGGGACAGGGGCATATGGCTACACCTTC	CATSDGGTGAYGYTF
-	TRBJ1-1	TRBD1	TRBV14	TGTGCCAGCAGCCCGACAGGGTATAACACTGAAGCTTTCTTT	CASSPTGYNTEAFF
-	TRBJ1-5	-	TRBV28	TGTGCCAGCAGCCGGACAGTCTTGAGCAATCAGCCCCAGCATTTT	CASSRTVLSNQPQHF
-	TRBJ1-5	TRBD1	TRBV19	TGTGCCAGTAGTTCCTCCCCGACAGGGTGGGGTAGCAGCAATCAGCCCCAGCATTTT	CASSSSPTGWGSSNQPQHF
-	TRBJ1-2	-	TRBV5-4	TGTGCCAGCAGTCTACAGGGTCATGGCTACACCTTC	CASSLQGHGYTF
-	TRBJ1-5	-	TRBV28	TGTGCCAGCAGGACCACCGGGGAGGGTCAGCCCCAGCATTTT	CASRTTGEGQPQHF
-	TRBJ2-2	TRBD1	TRBV12-3/TRBV12-4	TGTGCCAGCGTACAGCGACAGGGCGGGGAGCTGTTTTTT	CASVQRQGGELFF
-	TRBJ2-7	-	TRBV12-3/TRBV12-4	TGTGCCAGCAGTTTAGATGGGGGGCAGTACTTC	CASSLDGGQYF
-	TRBJ1-1	-	TRBV2	TGTGCCAGCAGTGACAACTGGGGCACTGAAGCTTTCTTT	CASSDNWGTEAFF
once	TRBJ1-6	-	TRBV27	TGTGCCAGCAGTTTAGGAGGGTCACCCCTCCACTTT	CASSLGGSPLHF
once	TRBJ2-1	-	TRBV7-9	TGTGCCAGCAGCTTACGCGTCAATGAGCAGTTCTTC	CASSLRVNEQFF
-	TRBJ1-1	-	TRBV27	TGTGCCAGCAGTTTAGAGGGCGGGAACACTGAAGCTTTCTTT	CASSLEGGNTEAFF
-	TRBJ2-3	-	TRBV28	TGTGCCAGCAGGACAGTCGTAGATACGCAGTATTTT	CASRTVVDTQYF
-	TRBJ2-7	TRBD1	TRBV5-1	TGCGCCAGCAGCTCAGGGGGACGTTTCGAGCAGTACTTC	CASSSGGRFEQYF
-	TRBJ1-2	-	TRBV11-1	TGTGCCAGCAGCACGTCAGGATACAATGGCTACACCTTC	CASSTSGYNGYTF
-	TRBJ2-1	TRBD1	TRBV6-5	TGTGCCAGCAGGGGAGACAGGGGGCGATACAATGAGCAGTTCTTC	CASRGDRGRYNEQFF
-	TRBJ2-2	TRBD1	TRBV6-5	TGTGCCAGCAGGCTAACAGGGGTGGGCACCGGGGAGCTGTTTTTT	CASRLTGVGTGELFF
-	TRBJ1-6	-	TRBV19	TGTGCCAGTAGTATGGGGGGTCACAATTCACCCCTCCACTTT	CASSMGGHNSPLHF
-	TRBJ1-5	-	TRBV7-2	TGTGCCAGCAGCTTAATAGGGCAGAGCAATCAGCCCCAGCATTTT	CASSLIGQSNQPQHF
few	TRBJ2-1	TRBD1	TRBV6-5	TGTGCCAGCACCCCGGTCACAGGGGGCGAGCAGTTCTTC	CASTPVTGGEQFF
-	TRBJ1-4	-	TRBV6-5	TGTGCCAGCAAGTCGGGTGGAAGAGAAAAACTGTTTTTT	CASKSGGREKLFF
-	TRBJ2-7	-	TRBV6-6	TGTGCCAGCAGTTATGGGACAAGCTACGAGCAGTACTTC	CASSYGTSYEQYF
-	TRBJ1-1	-	TRBV6-4	TGTGCCAGCAGTGCCCCAGTTGGGAACACTGAAGCTTTCTTT	CASSAPVGNTEAFF
-	TRBJ2-7	TRBD1	TRBV5-4	TGTGCCAGCAGCTTACCCGGGACAGGACTGTCCTACGAGCAGTACTTC	CASSLPGTGLSYEQYF
-	TRBJ1-1	-	TRBV9	TGTGCCAGCAGGCTGGTCACTGAAGCTTTCTTT	CASRLVTEAFF
-	TRBJ1-3	-	TRBV28	TGTGCCAGCAGCACAGAAATTGGAAACACCATATATTTT	CASSTEIGNTIYF
-	TRBJ2-3	TRBD2	TRBV19	TGTGCCAGTAGTATTCGGACCACTAGCGGGGGCCGCCGGGGCACAGATACGCAGTATTTT	CASSIRTTSGGRRGTDTQYF
-	TRBJ1-3	-	TRBV2	TGTGCCAGCAGTGAGCAACGAAACACCATATATTTT	CASSEQRNTIYF
-	TRBJ1-3	-	TRBV28	TGTGCCAGCAGTTTCCCTTCTAACGGGACGGGCCTCTCTCGGGGAAACACCATATATTTT	CASSFPSNGTGLSRGNTIYF
-	TRBJ2-5	TRBD1	TRBV5-1	TGCGCCAGCAGCTTGGCCCTGGACAGGGGCCAAGAGACCCAGTACTTC	CASSLALDRGQETQYF
-	TRBJ2-1	TRBD2	TRBV7-6	TGTGCCAGCAGCCGCGGACTAGCGGGAGCCAATGAGCAGTTCTTC	CASSRGLAGANEQFF
few	TRBJ2-1	-	TRBV19	TGTGCCAGCCGGAGGGGGCGGAGAGACAATGAGCAGTTCTTC	CASRRGRRDNEQFF
-	TRBJ2-6	-	TRBV28	TGTGCCAGCAGTTTTGGCCGTCGTTCCGGGGCCAACGTCCTGACTTTC	CASSFGRRSGANVLTF
-	TRBJ1-2	-	TRBV18	TGTGCCAGCTCACCCCGGGCCGATCAGGGCTACACCTTC	CASSPRADQGYTF
-	TRBJ2-5	-	TRBV10-3	TGTGCCATCAGTGATAAGCCTACGGGTGTAGAGACCCAGTACTTC	CAISDKPTGVETQYF
-	TRBJ2-3	-	TRBV19	TGTGCCAGTAGTACCCTAGCAGATACGCAGTATTTT	CASSTLADTQYF
once	TRBJ1-2	-	TRBV30	TGTGCCTGGAGAGCCCAGGGGAACTATGGCTACACCTTC	CAWRAQGNYGYTF
-	TRBJ2-3	TRBD2	TRBV6-2/TRBV6-3	TGTGCCAGCAGTTACGGGCTAGCGGGGGCAGATACGCAGTATTTT	CASSYGLAGADTQYF
once	TRBJ1-2	TRBD1	TRBV9	TGTGCCAGCAGCGAGGAGGACAGGGCGGGCTATGGCTACACCTTC	CASSEEDRAGYGYTF
-	TRBJ2-7	-	TRBV18	TGTGCCAGCTCACCAGGACAGTATTACGAGCAGTACTTC	CASSPGQYYEQYF
-	TRBJ1-3	-	TRBV14	TGTGCCAGCAGCTTCAGGGCAAGCTCTGGAAACACCATATATTTT	CASSFRASSGNTIYF
once	TRBJ1-6	-	TRBV3-1/TRBV3-2	TGTGCCAGCAGCCACGGGGTTTCACCCCTCCACTTT	CASSHGVSPLHF
-	TRBJ2-7	-	TRBV27	TGTGCCAGCAGTTACAGAATAGGCTCGGGACCGTTAGAGCAGTACTTC	CASSYRIGSGPLEQYF